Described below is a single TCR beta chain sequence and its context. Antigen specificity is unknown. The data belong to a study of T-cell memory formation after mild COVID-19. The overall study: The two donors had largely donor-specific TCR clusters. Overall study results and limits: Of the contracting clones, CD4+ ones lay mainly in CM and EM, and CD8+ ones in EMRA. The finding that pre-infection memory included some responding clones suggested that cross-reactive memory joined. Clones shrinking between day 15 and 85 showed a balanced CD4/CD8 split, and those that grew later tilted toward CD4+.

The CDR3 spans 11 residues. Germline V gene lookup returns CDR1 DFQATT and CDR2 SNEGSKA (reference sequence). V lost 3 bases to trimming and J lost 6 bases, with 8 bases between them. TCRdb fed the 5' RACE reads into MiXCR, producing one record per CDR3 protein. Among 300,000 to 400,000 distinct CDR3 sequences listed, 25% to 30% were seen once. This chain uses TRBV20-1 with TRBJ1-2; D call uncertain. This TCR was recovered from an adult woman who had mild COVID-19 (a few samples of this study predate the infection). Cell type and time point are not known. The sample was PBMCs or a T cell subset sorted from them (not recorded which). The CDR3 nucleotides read TGCAGTGCTAGTCTTCCGCATGGCTACACCTTC. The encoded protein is CSASLPHGYTF.